Listed here is a single TCR beta chain. The CDR3 is 14 residues long. Per germline, CDR1 SGHRS and CDR2 YFSETQ. Deletions cut 3 bases from V and 4 bases from J, with 11 bases between. Methods used by the authors: Estimation of nucleated cell counts relied on the amplification of reference gene primers. TCRdb keeps only in-frame clones here, not all; method: immunoSEQ multiplex PCR. The V and J calls and clone size were taken over from that table, and D and trimming were inferred from the DNA. The data show 100,000 to 150,000 clones, about 86% seen once. This sample is drawn from a study of blood T cell repertoires in COVID-19. Background on the study: Some COVID-19 samples were acute and others convalescent; all came from the United States, Italy and Spain. The analysed material was cDNA or gDNA that came from T cells, B-cell-depleted T cells, or PBMCs.

The V call is TRBV5-1, the J call TRBJ1-5, with D perhaps TRBD1 (5 bases). Material: peripheral blood. The sequence was obtained from a woman aged 45-59 years with acute or convalescent COVID-19. In DNA, the CDR3 is TGCGCCAGCAGCTCTACGGGGGGTAATCAGCCCCAGCATTTT. It is translated as CASSSTGGNQPQHF.